The clone carrying this T cell receptor (beta chain) was observed a single time. Its matching antigen is unknown. The CDR3 has 15 residues. The V gene lost 0 bases and the J gene lost 2 bases, with 8 bases spanning the gap. The germline V gene has CDR1 KGHSH and CDR2 LQKENI. The sample is drawn from a study of shared clonotypes between healthy human individuals. Per the original methods: Filtering differed because ImmunoSEQ produced junction-only sequences that carried no quality scores. The data were produced by immunoSEQ multiplex PCR, yet TCRdb's version contains in-frame clones alone and is incomplete. V, J and clone size derive from that table, while D and trimming were established from the DNA sequence. Of about 2.4 million clones detected, 93% appear once; the ten largest clones hold about 0.39%. Study-wide results and limits: The sampled material consisted only of blood, and tissue repertoires are likely to differ.

Material: naive CD4+ T cells from PBMCs. Subset meaning: CD45RA+ positively selected. The chain joins TRBV18 to TRBJ1-3; D not resolved. The receptor was derived from a man younger than 30 in good health. Some clones in this sample may be carry-over from other donors' samples. Here the CDR3 DNA reads TGTGCCAGCTCACCACCCGCTAGCCCTGGAAACACCATATATTTT. It is translated as CASSPPASPGNTIYF. The full variable domain, its missing parts supplied by reference TRBV18 and TRBJ1-3, is NAGVMQNPRHLVRRRGQEARLRCSPMKGHSHVYWYRQLPEEGLKFMVYLQKENIIDESGMPKERFSAEFPKEGPSILRIQQVVRGDSAAYFCASSPPASPGNTIYFGEGSWLTVV.